Listed below are T cell receptor beta chains from one sample, sequenced in a study of blood T cell repertoires in COVID-19. Clones were read by immunoSEQ multiplex PCR, and TCRdb kept only the in-frame ones, dropping some. The profile shows 130,000 or so clones, around 86% of them singletons. Sequencing was carried out using peripheral blood. These receptors originate from a man aged 50 to 60 with active COVID-19. Both conserved end residues are part of each CDR3.

v_call	cdr3_aa
TRBV11-2	CAIPGGSGGVLTDTQYF
TRBV7-9	CASSHSMAAGYEQYF
TRBV21-1	CASSTRETAGQGASYGYTF
TRBV14	CASSQEVGGSPLHF
TRBV6-6	CASSSDSPMGNQPQHF
TRBV6-1	CASSEARSTGTQYF
TRBV11-2	CASSLGLANNEQFF
TRBV5-1	CASSPGQGSNQPQHF
TRBV6-4	CASRASATNEKLFF
TRBV5-5	CASSPGSSYEQYF
TRBV6-5	CASSTQATGELFF
TRBV30	CAWKFAGWSYNSPLHF
TRBV3-1/TRBV3-2	CASSQGAVTEAFF
TRBV5-5	CASSLGWAETQYF
TRBV5-4	CASSRDSGYEQYF
TRBV7-3	CASSPQDRGDEQFF
TRBV6-2/TRBV6-3	CASSPLQGMNTEAFF
TRBV18	CASSPARGGNQPQHF
TRBV10-3	CAIRTTGNEQFF
TRBV5-4	CASSSGQGRKGYTF
TRBV3-1/TRBV3-2	CASHRGRGTQETQYF
TRBV27	CASSLSPPRSNQPQHF
TRBV27	CASSQAGGAKGGELFF
TRBV7-2	CASSLQGSVSYEQYF
TRBV7-2	CASSTPTGFAEQYF
TRBV7-2	CASSQAGEGFGYTF
TRBV19	CASSPGTSVQTQYF
TRBV5-6	CASSPDLRGETQYF
TRBV28	CASSPTGTGGREKLFF
TRBV27	CASSSWTERNSPLHF
TRBV6-4	CASSESGGASRTDTQYF
TRBV19	CASSIVAVSLKRYGELFF
TRBV14	CASSPGTGRYEQYF
TRBV19	CASSMGGDAQPQHF
TRBV27	CASSPTTNTGELFF
TRBV7-2	CASSRAHGSTGELFF
TRBV5-1	CASRSGNEQFF
TRBV6-4	CASSDCEGGYFYGYTF
TRBV5-1	CASRSGREPYEQYF
TRBV7-6	CASLTWTGVLSNQPQHF
TRBV29-1	CSVEPQVFSTDTQYF